This T cell receptor beta chain appears in the sequencing data of a study of tumor and adjacent non-tumor tissue in lung cancer (dated by TCRdb to the late 2010s). A note on the overall study: Of the cohort, 11 to 12 patients had adenocarcinoma, 2 had squamous cell carcinoma and 1 had small cell lung cancer. Among the roughly 15 patients, ages ranged from about 31 to 80 years, some ten were men and 5 were women, and disease was TNM stage I to III. The study compared bulk TCRbeta repertoires from lung tumor tissue and matched distant non-tumor lung tissue of around 14 lung cancer patients. For each patient, one tumor sample and one normal lung sample were taken, giving approximately 30 paired specimens that underwent TCRbeta CDR3 sequencing. Sequencing generated a total of some 130 million productive TCRbeta reads, averaging about 4.2 million reads per sample.

Receptor amplification or capture employed multiplex PCR. The data were produced on an Illumina HiSeq 2500. Following protocols modified from ARM-PCR, the researchers constructed TCRbeta libraries through three rounds of nested PCR with primers (Table S4). Before sequencing, PCR products in the 200-500 bp range were cut out of the gel and cleaned up using the QIAquick gel extraction kit. In the paper's pipeline: Trimmomatic was used to clean the reads, FLASH was used to merge the reads into complete CDR3 sequences, and MiTCR was used to assign the reads to V(D)J germline segments. Clonal diversity was calculated as the inverse Simpson's index using VDJtools. Productive reads were defined as in-frame sequences without a premature stop codon. TCRdb redid the processing of the public reads, applying fastp at Q25 and MiXCR, and retained in-frame beta chains. Records with the same CDR3 protein are collapsed into one entry carrying the most frequent genes and DNA. The V and J calls were determined by TCRdb, not by the authors. In all, the sample holds tens of thousands of distinct CDR3 sequences, and over 80% of those were seen once. The biggest ten clones account for roughly 13% of the sample.

In regard to this clonotype: Which antigen it targets is not known. The junction shows a germline mismatch at one end, possibly a read error.

The research as a whole found: Peripheral blood was not sequenced, so blood TCRbeta repertoires were not examined in the lung cancer patients of the study. The cohort had only approximately 15 patients, and the authors noted that larger samples and more detailed clinical data are needed. The top 100 clones made up a significantly larger cumulative share of the repertoire in normal lung than in tumor tissue. Neither the sequencing platform nor unique molecular identifiers are mentioned in the methods. Significantly higher TCR diversity was found in younger patients, and higher tumor TCR diversity was associated with shorter overall and disease-free survival. Tumor tissue showed significantly greater TCR diversity (inverse Simpson) than normal lung tissue (approximately 400 vs 170, P = 0.0075, Mann-Whitney U test).

The CDR3 runs 14 residues from the cysteine to the phenylalanine. Only the CDR3 DNA stays, 42 bases, in frame from base 1. CDR1 and CDR2 are drawn from the germline V gene (reference sequence): DFQATT, SNEGSKA. Bulk unsorted tissue served as the source for RNA extraction, and RNA quality was assessed using a NanoDrop ND-1000 and an Agilent 2100. Donors were newly diagnosed lung cancer patients admitted for thoracic surgery in China between August and November 2014, without prior chemotherapy. Patients who had received previous radiotherapy or chemotherapy, or who had another concurrent cancer, were excluded from the study. Surgical tissue pieces of about 1-2 cm3 were preserved in RNAlater solution and stored at -80 °C until use.

Sequenced material: lung tumor tissue. This clonotype was obtained from a woman aged 50 to 60 with non-small cell lung cancer. The chain employs TRBV20-1 and TRBJ1-2, and the D gene may be TRBD1, 5 bases matching. The CDR3 protein: CSARAPFQGSGYSF. The DNA sequence follows: TGTAGTGCTAGAGCTCCTTTTCAGGGCTCTGGCTACAGCTTC.